The next 19 T cell receptor beta chains were all read from a single sample in a study of shared clonotypes between healthy human individuals. Here immunoSEQ multiplex PCR was the method, and the copy in TCRdb shows in-frame clones only, minus some. The sample comprises approximately 470,000 clones, about 78% of which are singletons, and 12% rests with the top ten. The sample comprised PBMCs. These receptors all come from a woman aged 40 to 50 in good health. Some clones in this sample may be carry-over from other donors' samples.

The chain combines TRBV6-6 with TRBJ2-5; 8 bases fit TRBD1. V was clipped by 5 bases and J by 4 bases; unmatched bases: 9. Germline CDR1 reads MNHNY; CDR2 reads SVGAGI (reference sequence). The CDR3 totals 15 residues. This CDR3 is CASSPRRQGIETQYF. In DNA form, the CDR3 reads TGTGCCAGCAGTCCCCGACGACAGGGGATAGAGACCCAGTACTTC.

The chain links TRBV7-2 to TRBJ2-1; 13 bases map to TRBD2. V lost 5 bases, J lost 5 bases, and 6 bases stayed unmatched. CDR3 length: 16 amino acids. CDR1 SGHTA and CDR2 FQGNSA come from the germline V gene. The CDR3 nucleotides are TGTGCCAGCAGCATTACTAGCGGGAGGGACCACAATGAGCAGTTCTTC. Encoded protein: CASSITSGRDHNEQFF. Full variable domain (outside the CDR3, taken from reference TRBV7-2 and TRBJ2-1): GAGVSQSPSNKVTEKGKDVELRCDPISGHTALYWYRQSLGQGLEFLIYFQGNSAPDKSGLPSDRFSAERTGGSVSTLTIQRTQQEDSAVYLCASSITSGRDHNEQFFGPGTRLTVL.

The chain is built from TRBV4-1 and TRBJ2-2; a possible D gene is TRBD1 (6 bases). Germline loops: CDR1 MGHRA, CDR2 YSYEKL. This CDR3 is 18 amino acids long. V was trimmed by 0 bases and J by 4 bases, leaving 18 bases between them. CDR3 nucleotide sequence: TGCGCCAGCAGCCAAGATCCGCCAGGGGCCGGACGCACCGGGGAGCTGTTTTTT. This codes for CASSQDPPGAGRTGELFF.

The chain joins TRBV10-2 to TRBJ2-1; 11 positions agree with TRBD2. Germline V gene lookup returns CDR1 WSHSY and CDR2 SAAADI. V gave up 9 bases and J gave up 3 bases; unmatched junction bases: 4. The CDR3 has 14 amino acids. CDR3: CARLAGGGYNEQFF. The CDR3 DNA reads TGCGCCAGGCTAGCGGGAGGTGGCTACAATGAGCAGTTCTTC.

CDR3 amino acids: CSVAVSGGYTEAFF. In nucleotides, the CDR3 is TGCAGCGTTGCTGTGTCAGGGGGCTACACTGAAGCTTTCTTT. The genes are TRBV29-1 and TRBJ1-1; 8 positions agree with TRBD1. Germline CDR1 and CDR2: SQVTM and ANQGSEA. The CDR3 runs to 14 residues. V shed 4 bases and J 3 bases; nucleotides not matched to a gene: 7.

The gene calls are TRBV28 and TRBJ1-1; D remains unclear. Trimming removed 6 bases from V and 11 bases from J, with 10 bases in between. The length of the CDR3 is 10 residues. Germline-derived CDR1 and CDR2 are MDHEN and SYDVKM. The CDR3, as DNA: TGTGCCAGCAGGGGGAGGCGGGCTTTCTTT. It encodes CASRGRRAFF. Full variable domain (outside the CDR3, taken from reference TRBV28 and TRBJ1-1): DVKVTQSSRYLVKRTGEKVFLECVQDMDHENMFWYRQDPGLGLRLIYFSYDVKMKEKGDIPEGYSVSREKKERFSLILESASTNQTSMYLCASRGRRAFFGQGTRLTVV.

The chain recombines TRBV7-8 with TRBJ2-3, with 7 bases identical to TRBD2. The CDR3 has 16 residues. CDR1 is SGHVS, CDR2 FQNEAQ, per germline. After removal of 7 bases from V and 3 bases from J, the junction contained 13 bases not matched to a gene. DNA of the CDR3: TGTGCCAGCAACCTGGGAGGGAGGGCCTTGACAGATACGCAGTATTTT. Encoded protein: CASNLGGRALTDTQYF.

In this sample, this clone turned up once. The chain uses TRBV28 and TRBJ1-2, with 7 bases aligning to TRBD1. The CDR3 runs 13 residues. CDR1 and CDR2 from the germline V gene are MDHEN and SYDVKM. The V gene end was trimmed by 6 bases and the J gene end by 6 bases; junction bases not matched to a gene: 7. The CDR3 DNA reads as TGTGCCAGCAGCTCACTGGACAGGCATGGCTACACCTTC. This codes for CASSSLDRHGYTF.

The V gene is TRBV28, the J gene TRBJ2-7; D is unclear. The germline V gene has CDR1 MDHEN and CDR2 SYDVKM. This CDR3 contains 14 residues. V shed 3 bases and J shed 5 bases, with 14 bases lying between them. The CDR3 protein is CASSFGGWENEQYF. CDR3 DNA: TGTGCCAGCAGTTTTGGCGGTTGGGAAAACGAGCAGTACTTC.

V is TRBV5-6 and J is TRBJ2-1, with a tentative D call TRBD1 (5 bases). Trimming took off 0 bases at V and 10 bases at J, with 11 bases between the two ends. This CDR3 comprises 13 residues. The germline gives CDR1 SGHDT, CDR2 YYEEEE. CDR3 amino acids: CASSLARQGEQFF. The CDR3 DNA sequence: TGTGCCAGCAGCTTGGCTAGGCAGGGCGAGCAGTTCTTC. The full variable domain, rest sourced from reference TRBV5-6 and TRBJ2-1, is DAGVTQSPTHLIKTRGQQVTLRCSPKSGHDTVSWYQQALGQGPQFIFQYYEEEERQRGNFPDRFSGHQFPNYSSELNVNALLLGDSALYLCASSLARQGEQFFGPGTRLTVL.

This chain joins TRBV7-2 and TRBJ2-5, with unresolved D. This CDR3 comprises 13 residues. V dropped 0 bases and J dropped 5 bases, with 7 bases sitting between them. Germline CDR1 reads SGHTA; CDR2 reads FQGNSA. The CDR3 nucleotides are TGTGCCAGCAGCTTAGCATTCTACGAGACCCAGTACTTC. It specifies CASSLAFYETQYF.

The rearrangement uses TRBV5-1 and TRBJ2-4; D might be TRBD1 (6 bases). Germline lookup yields CDR1 SGHRS and CDR2 YFSETQ. This CDR3 is built from 14 residues. V lost 3 bases, J lost 6 bases, and 13 bases lay in between. The CDR3 DNA sequence: TGCGCCAGCAGCTCGAGGGTACAGGGAAACATTCAGTACTTC. As protein: CASSSRVQGNIQYF.

Here the CDR3 reads CASSFREAGTGYTF. The DNA for the CDR3 is TGTGCCAGCAGTTTTAGGGAAGCGGGTACGGGCTACACCTTC. The chain employs TRBV27 and TRBJ1-2; D ambiguous. The V end lost 3 bases, the J end lost 8 bases, and 16 bases lay between the germline ends. This CDR3 has 14 residues. Germline V gene lookup returns CDR1 MNHEY and CDR2 SMNVEV (reference sequence).

J is TRBJ1-2 and V is TRBV4-1; 7 bases fit TRBD1. CDR1 and CDR2 from the germline V gene are MGHRA and YSYEKL. Losses at the gene ends were 0 bases for V and 11 bases for J; bases not matched to a gene: 15. The CDR3 contains 16 residues. This CDR3 is CASSQEEGARLVGYTF. CDR3 DNA sequence: TGCGCCAGCAGCCAAGAAGAGGGGGCGAGGCTTGTTGGTTACACCTTC.

The chain carries TRBV10-3 and TRBJ2-3; 9 positions match TRBD1. The CDR3 runs 16 residues. J lost 2 bases, V lost 2 bases, and 5 bases had no gene match. Germline CDR1 ENHRY, CDR2 SYGVKD. Here the CDR3 DNA reads TGTGCCATCAGTGAGACACCACAGGGGGCCACAGATACGCAGTATTTT. It codes for CAISETPQGATDTQYF.

The chain recombines TRBV6-6 with TRBJ1-2; tentatively, D is TRBD1 (5 bases). Germline V gene data show CDR1 as MNHNY and CDR2 as SVGAGI (reference sequence). V gave up 6 bases and J gave up 2 bases, with 10 bases separating them. This CDR3 has 13 amino acids. This chain's CDR3 is CASSSRDNYGYTF. The CDR3 DNA follows: TGTGCCAGCAGCTCCCGGGACAACTATGGCTACACCTTC.

In DNA form, the CDR3 reads TGCAGCGTTGAAGATCTCGAGGCGGGAGGGGGATACGAGCAGTACTTC. This codes for CSVEDLEAGGGYEQYF. The chain recombines TRBV29-1 with TRBJ2-5; TRBD2 agrees at 9 bases. Near its end, the DNA agrees better with TRBJ2-7, so the J call may be wrong. The CDR3 spans 16 residues. Per germline, CDR1 SQVTM and CDR2 ANQGSEA.

This sequence joins TRBV4-1 and TRBJ2-7; D may be TRBD2 (6 bases). CDR1 and CDR2 from the germline V gene are MGHRA and YSYEKL. V lost 4 bases and J 2 bases, leaving 24 bases between the germline ends. This CDR3 spans 18 amino acids. The CDR3 nucleotides read TGCGCCAGCAGCCCTAACTCTTTTGGCGGGATCGCCCCCTACGAGCAGTACTTC. Protein sequence: CASSPNSFGGIAPYEQYF.

The chain is built from TRBV7-9 and TRBJ2-7; D not certain. The CDR3 has 14 amino acids. CDR1 SEHNR and CDR2 FQNEAQ come from the germline V gene (reference sequence). Trimming took off 0 bases at V and 4 bases at J, with 10 bases between the two ends. CDR3: CASSLAPVAYEQYF. The CDR3 nucleotides are TGTGCCAGCAGCTTAGCCCCGGTCGCGTACGAGCAGTACTTC.